This T cell receptor beta chain was sequenced for a study of regulatory T cells in long-lasting Graves disease. Time point here: newly diagnosed GD, antithyroid drugs for less than 3 months. RNA isolated from PBMCs was used to make the TCR library. Relying on iRepertoire HTBI primers and Arm-PCR of CDR3 regions, the team built TCR beta libraries. TCRdb itself ran the multiplex PCR reads through MiXCR, one entry per CDR3 protein. This sample has about 540,000 distinct CDR3 sequences, with approximately 15% found just once. The CDR3 sequence is 12 residues long. In germline, CDR1 is MRHNA, CDR2 SNTAGT. Deletions cut 6 bases from V and 4 bases from J, with 10 bases between. This clonotype has more than one count but fewer than ten. The data were also submitted as part of a second study, on T cells in Graves' hyperthyroidism and ophthalmopathy.

This specimen was peripheral blood mononuclear cells (PBMCs), taken at new diagnosis, from a patient treated with antithyroid drugs. The V call is TRBV6-4, the J call TRBJ2-7; D uncertain. The source of this sequence is a man aged 25-40 years with Graves disease. CDR3 sequence: CASRPALYEQYF. CDR3 nucleotide sequence: TGTGCCAGCAGACCGGCCCTATACGAGCAGTACTTC.